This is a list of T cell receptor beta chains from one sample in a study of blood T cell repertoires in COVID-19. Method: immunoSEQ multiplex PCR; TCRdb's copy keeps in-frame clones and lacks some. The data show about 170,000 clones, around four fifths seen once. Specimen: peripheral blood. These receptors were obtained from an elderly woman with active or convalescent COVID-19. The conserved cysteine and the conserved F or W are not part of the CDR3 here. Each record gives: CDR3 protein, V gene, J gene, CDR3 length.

CDR3aa: ASSPASPQGMNTEAF
v_gene: TRBV4-3
j_gene: TRBJ1-1
len: 15

CDR3aa: ASSSGTGKINEKLF
v_gene: TRBV11-2
j_gene: TRBJ1-4
len: 14

CDR3aa: ASRPGQGDQPQH
v_gene: TRBV5-5
j_gene: TRBJ1-5
len: 12

CDR3aa: ASTSWGGNSPLH
v_gene: TRBV7-8
j_gene: TRBJ1-6
len: 12

CDR3aa: ASSEDGYSNQPQH
v_gene: TRBV2
j_gene: TRBJ1-5
len: 13

CDR3aa: ATSREQGSVEPQH
v_gene: TRBV15
j_gene: TRBJ1-5
len: 13

CDR3aa: ASSGAGTGASPLH
v_gene: TRBV9
j_gene: TRBJ1-6
len: 13

CDR3aa: ASSPTGGANSPLH
v_gene: TRBV9
j_gene: TRBJ1-6
len: 13

CDR3aa: ASSETRGLATDTQY
v_gene: TRBV10-1
j_gene: TRBJ2-3
len: 14

CDR3aa: ASSPQDYINGGTQY
v_gene: TRBV19
j_gene: TRBJ2-3
len: 14

CDR3aa: ASSPGTGRTEAF
v_gene: TRBV4-2
j_gene: TRBJ1-1
len: 12

CDR3aa: ASSLATQDKETQY
v_gene: TRBV5-1
j_gene: TRBJ2-5
len: 13

CDR3aa: ASSQEGQGSGYT
v_gene: TRBV4-3
j_gene: TRBJ1-2
len: 12

CDR3aa: ASRRTSGGVEEQF
v_gene: TRBV19
j_gene: TRBJ2-1
len: 13

CDR3aa: ASSQEVGQSSQPQH
v_gene: TRBV4-3
j_gene: TRBJ1-5
len: 14

CDR3aa: ASSLARGRSSPLH
v_gene: TRBV5-6
j_gene: TRBJ1-6
len: 13

CDR3aa: ASTNPAGTSNQPQH
v_gene: TRBV6-6
j_gene: TRBJ1-5
len: 14

CDR3aa: ASSNPGETQPQH
v_gene: TRBV6-2/TRBV6-3
j_gene: TRBJ1-5
len: 12

CDR3aa: ATSSGTGGSEQY
v_gene: TRBV15
j_gene: TRBJ2-7
len: 12

CDR3aa: ASSLSGGAANEQF
v_gene: TRBV6-5
j_gene: TRBJ2-1
len: 13

CDR3aa: ASSEWDRGGYT
v_gene: TRBV10-2
j_gene: TRBJ1-2
len: 11